This TCR beta chain is from a study of OX40 agonist ivuxolimab in advanced cancers. Study-wide context: With ivuxolimab, an agonistic anti-OX40 (CD134) antibody, patients were treated. Averaging roughly 60 years in age, with a range of about 20 to 90, the cohort was around 85% male.

CDR1 is MNHEY, CDR2 SMNVEV, per germline (reference sequence). CDR3 length: 13 amino acids. The V end was cut by 5 bases, the J end by 6 bases, with 12 bases between. Sequenced by immunoSEQ multiplex PCR; TCRdb stores in-frame clones only, minus some. The table includes 50,000 or so clones, 84% detected once. The chain recombines TRBV27 with TRBJ2-3; possible D gene TRBD2, 6 bases. This TCR derives from an adult with an advanced solid tumor such as melanoma, head and neck, liver or kidney cancer. The sample in question was CD4+ or CD8+ T cells sorted from blood, obtained in a trial of the OX40 agonist ivuxolimab. In DNA, the CDR3 is TGTGCCAGCAGTCTACTAGCTCTCGATACGCAGTATTTT. The encoded protein is CASSLLALDTQYF.